The clone carrying this TCR beta chain was detected ten times or more. Its cognate antigen is unknown. This record comes from a study of T cells in Graves' hyperthyroidism and ophthalmopathy. Points from the study as a whole: Within blood appeared most thyroid clonotypes that had expanded above 0.001. Ophthalmopathy got predicted by the model a median 6.5 months before its onset.

The CDR3 consists of 14 residues. In germline, CDR1 is MNHNS, CDR2 SASEGT. The ends lost 6 bases at V and 6 bases at J; junction bases unmatched: 2. There were TCR beta CDR3 regions amplified from RNA transcripts. Researchers ran a first-round RT-PCR on the TCR CDR3 using the HTBI primer set. TCRdb redid the calling of the multiplex PCR reads with MiXCR, one entry per CDR3 protein. The table lists roughly 510,000 distinct CDR3 sequences, around 21% of them singletons, with around 27% in the top ten. J is TRBJ2-2 and V is TRBV6-1, with TRBD1 matching over 12 bases. The TCR originated in a man younger than 35 with Graves' hyperthyroidism. Sample: blood. DNA of the CDR3: TGTGCCAGCAGCTGGGACAGGGGGCCCGGGGAGCTGTTTTTT. Protein: CASSWDRGPGELFF.